The source of this T cell receptor beta chain is a study of T cell repertoires in cytomegalovirus infection. TCRdb passed the reads through MiXCR, listing each CDR3 protein once. The data hold hundreds of thousands of distinct CDR3 sequences, with 20% to 25% observed a single time. This clonotype was counted at least ten times. This CDR3 is built from 16 residues. V lost 0 bases, J lost 2 bases, and 4 bases stayed unmatched. CDR1 and CDR2 from the germline V gene are LGHNA and YNFKEQ. The specimen sequenced was CD8+ T cells from PBMCs. The clonotype comes from a human donor in good health (CMV status not recorded). Some clones in this sample may be carry-over from other donors' samples. This chain connects TRBV4-2 to TRBJ2-1; 7 nucleotides line up with TRBD2. The CDR3 nucleotides read TGTGCCAGCAGCCAAGACTGGCGGGGGACCTACAATGAGCAGTTCTTC. Translating it yields CASSQDWRGTYNEQFF.